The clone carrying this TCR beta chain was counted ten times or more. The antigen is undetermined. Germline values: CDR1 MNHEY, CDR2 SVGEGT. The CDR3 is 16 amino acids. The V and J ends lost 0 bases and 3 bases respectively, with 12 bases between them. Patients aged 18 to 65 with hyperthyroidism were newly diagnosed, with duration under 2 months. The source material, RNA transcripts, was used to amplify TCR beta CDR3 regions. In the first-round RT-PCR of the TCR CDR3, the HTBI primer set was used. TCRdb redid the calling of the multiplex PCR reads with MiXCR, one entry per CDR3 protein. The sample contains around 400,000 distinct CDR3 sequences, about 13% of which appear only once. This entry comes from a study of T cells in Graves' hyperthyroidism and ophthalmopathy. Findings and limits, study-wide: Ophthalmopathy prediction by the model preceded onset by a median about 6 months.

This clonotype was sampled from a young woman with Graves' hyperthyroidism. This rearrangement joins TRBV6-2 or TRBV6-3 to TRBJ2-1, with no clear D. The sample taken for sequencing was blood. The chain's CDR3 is CASSYSSAYLYNEQFF. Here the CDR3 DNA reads TGTGCCAGCAGTTACTCGAGCGCTTACCTCTACAATGAGCAGTTCTTC.